The sequence of this T cell receptor (beta chain) was determined in a study of T cell repertoires in cytomegalovirus infection. Study-wide background: Evidence of both CMV infection and a matching HLA type came from public TCR beta signatures. Findings of the study overall: Across the ex vivo response, the dominant clonotypes were HLA-C-restricted CMV-specific TCR beta clonotypes.

Via MiXCR, TCRdb re-called the reads, giving one row per CDR3 protein. The repertoire holds some 390,000 distinct CDR3 sequences, over 15% seen once, with 8.5% to 10% in the top ten. The sample holds many counts of this clonotype. No antigen is known for it. This CDR3 region has 15 residues. The V gene's germline CDR1 is LGHNA and CDR2 YNFKEQ. Trimming took off 4 bases at V and 2 bases at J, with 14 bases between the two ends. The clonotype was recovered from a human donor in good health (CMV status not recorded). Some clones in this sample may be carry-over from other donors' samples. The specimen was PBMCs. The V and J genes are TRBV4-2 and TRBJ2-5; D possibly corresponds to TRBD2 (6 bases). The DNA for the CDR3 is TGTGCCAGCAGCCTCACCGGGACTTCTCAAGAGACCCAGTACTTC. Translated: CASSLTGTSQETQYF.